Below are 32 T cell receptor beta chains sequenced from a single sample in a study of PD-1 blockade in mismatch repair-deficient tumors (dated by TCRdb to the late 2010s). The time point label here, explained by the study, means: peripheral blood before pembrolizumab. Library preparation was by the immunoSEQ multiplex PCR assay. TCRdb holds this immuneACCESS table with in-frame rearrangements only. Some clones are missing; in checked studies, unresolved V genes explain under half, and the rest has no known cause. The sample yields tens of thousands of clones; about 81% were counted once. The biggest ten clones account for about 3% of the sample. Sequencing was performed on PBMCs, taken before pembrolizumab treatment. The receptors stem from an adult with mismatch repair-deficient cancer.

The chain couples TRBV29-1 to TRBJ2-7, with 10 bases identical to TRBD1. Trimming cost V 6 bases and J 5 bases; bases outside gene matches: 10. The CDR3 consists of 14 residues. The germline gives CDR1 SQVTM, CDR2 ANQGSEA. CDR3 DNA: TGCAGCGTGACCGGGGACAGGGGCCCTAACGAGCAGTACTTC. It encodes CSVTGDRGPNEQYF.

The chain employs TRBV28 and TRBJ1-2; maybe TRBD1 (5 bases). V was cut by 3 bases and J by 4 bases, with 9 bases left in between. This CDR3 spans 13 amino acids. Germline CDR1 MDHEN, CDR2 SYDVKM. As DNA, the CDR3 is TGTGCCAGCAGTTTTATTCAGGGCTATGGCTACACCTTC. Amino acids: CASSFIQGYGYTF.

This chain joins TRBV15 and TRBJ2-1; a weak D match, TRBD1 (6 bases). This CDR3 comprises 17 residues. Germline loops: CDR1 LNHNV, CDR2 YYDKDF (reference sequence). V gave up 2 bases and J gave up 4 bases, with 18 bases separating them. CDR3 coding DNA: TGTGCCACCAGCAGAACTAGACAGGTGGGGCCTTACAATGAGCAGTTCTTC. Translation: CATSRTRQVGPYNEQFF.

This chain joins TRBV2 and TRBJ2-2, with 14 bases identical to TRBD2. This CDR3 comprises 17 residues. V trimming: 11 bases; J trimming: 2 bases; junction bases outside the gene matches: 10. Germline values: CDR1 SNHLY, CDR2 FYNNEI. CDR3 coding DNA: TGTGCCGGATGGGTGACTAGCGGGAGGGCTAACACCGGGGAGCTGTTTTTT. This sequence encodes CAGWVTSGRANTGELFF.

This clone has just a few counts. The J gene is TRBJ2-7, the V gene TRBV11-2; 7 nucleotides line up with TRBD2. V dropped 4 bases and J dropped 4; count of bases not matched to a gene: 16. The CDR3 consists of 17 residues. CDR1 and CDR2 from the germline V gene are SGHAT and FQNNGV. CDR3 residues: CASSSYQAGAKWYEQYF. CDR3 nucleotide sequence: TGTGCCAGCAGCTCGTACCAGGCGGGAGCCAAATGGTACGAGCAGTACTTC. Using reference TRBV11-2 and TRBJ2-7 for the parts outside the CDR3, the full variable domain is EAGVAQSPRYKIIEKRQSVAFWCNPISGHATLYWYQQILGQGPKLLIQFQNNGVVDDSQLPKDRFSAERLKGVDSTLKIQPAKLEDSAVYLCASSSYQAGAKWYEQYFGPGTRLTVT.

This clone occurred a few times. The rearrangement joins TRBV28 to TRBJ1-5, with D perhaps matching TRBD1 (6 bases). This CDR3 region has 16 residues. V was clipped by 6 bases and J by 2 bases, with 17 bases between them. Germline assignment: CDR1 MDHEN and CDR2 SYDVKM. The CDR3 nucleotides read TGTGCCAGCAGGTCCGGGACAAAGGGGGGCAATCAGCCCCAGCATTTT. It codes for CASRSGTKGGNQPQHF.

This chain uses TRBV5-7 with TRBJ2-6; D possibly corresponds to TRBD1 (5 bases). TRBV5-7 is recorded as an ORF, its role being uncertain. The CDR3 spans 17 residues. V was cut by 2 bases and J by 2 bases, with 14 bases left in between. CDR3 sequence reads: CASSLDRRYTGANVLTF. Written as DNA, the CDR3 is TGTGCCAGCAGCTTAGACAGAAGATACACTGGGGCCAACGTCCTGACTTTC.

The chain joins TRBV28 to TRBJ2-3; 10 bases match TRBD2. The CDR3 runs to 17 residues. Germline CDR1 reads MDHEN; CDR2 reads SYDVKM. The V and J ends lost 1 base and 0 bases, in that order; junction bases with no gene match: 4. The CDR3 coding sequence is TGTGCCAGCAGTTTATCCGGGACTAGCGAGAGCACAGATACGCAGTATTTT. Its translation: CASSLSGTSESTDTQYF.

This CDR3 reads CASSLAGIANTGELFF. DNA of the CDR3: TGCGCCAGCAGCTTGGCAGGGATAGCCAACACCGGGGAGCTGTTTTTT. The genes are TRBV5-1 and TRBJ2-2; a weak D match, TRBD1 (5 bases). Germline CDR1 is SGHRS and CDR2 is YFSETQ. The CDR3 is 16 residues long. The V end was cut by 0 bases, the J end by 2 bases, with 11 bases between.

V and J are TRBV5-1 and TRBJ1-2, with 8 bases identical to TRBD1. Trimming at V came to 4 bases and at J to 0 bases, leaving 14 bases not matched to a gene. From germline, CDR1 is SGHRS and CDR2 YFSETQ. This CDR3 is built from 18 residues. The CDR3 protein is CASSPRPGQDAPNYGYTF. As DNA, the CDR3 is TGCGCCAGCAGCCCCCGTCCGGGACAGGACGCGCCTAACTATGGCTACACCTTC.

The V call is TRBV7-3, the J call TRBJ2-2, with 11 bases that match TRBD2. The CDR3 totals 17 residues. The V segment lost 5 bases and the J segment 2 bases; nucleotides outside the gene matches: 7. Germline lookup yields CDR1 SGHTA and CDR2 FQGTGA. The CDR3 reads CASSTPLAGVNTGELFF. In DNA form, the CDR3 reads TGTGCCAGCAGCACTCCACTAGCGGGAGTTAACACCGGGGAGCTGTTTTTT.

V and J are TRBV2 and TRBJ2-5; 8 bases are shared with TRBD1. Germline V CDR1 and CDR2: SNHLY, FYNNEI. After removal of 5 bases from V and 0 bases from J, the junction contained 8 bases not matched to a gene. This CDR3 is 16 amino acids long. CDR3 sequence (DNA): TGTGCCAGCAGTACTACAAGGACAGGGTACCAAGAGACCCAGTACTTC. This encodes CASSTTRTGYQETQYF.

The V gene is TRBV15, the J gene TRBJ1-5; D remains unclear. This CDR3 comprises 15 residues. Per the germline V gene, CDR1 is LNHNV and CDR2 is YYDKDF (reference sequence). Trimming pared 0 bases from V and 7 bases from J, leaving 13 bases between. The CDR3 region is CATSRDRGDGQPQHF. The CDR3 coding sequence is TGTGCCACCAGCAGAGACCGCGGGGATGGACAGCCCCAGCATTTT.

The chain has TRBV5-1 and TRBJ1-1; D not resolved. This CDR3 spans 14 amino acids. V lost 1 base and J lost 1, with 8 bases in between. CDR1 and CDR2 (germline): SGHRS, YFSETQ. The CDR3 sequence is CASSLQTSNTEAFF. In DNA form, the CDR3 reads TGCGCCAGCAGCTTGCAGACTTCGAACACTGAAGCTTTCTTT.

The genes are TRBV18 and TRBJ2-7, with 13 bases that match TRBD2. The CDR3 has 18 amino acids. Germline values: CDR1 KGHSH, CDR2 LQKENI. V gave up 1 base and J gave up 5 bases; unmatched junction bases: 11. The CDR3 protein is CASSPRQLAGGPSHEQYF. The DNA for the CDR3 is TGTGCCAGCTCACCACGTCAACTAGCGGGAGGGCCTTCCCACGAGCAGTACTTC. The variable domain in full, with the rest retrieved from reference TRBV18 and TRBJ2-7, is NAGVMQNPRHLVRRRGQEARLRCSPMKGHSHVYWYRQLPEEGLKFMVYLQKENIIDESGMPKERFSAEFPKEGPSILRIQQVVRGDSAAYFCASSPRQLAGGPSHEQYFGPGTRLTVT.

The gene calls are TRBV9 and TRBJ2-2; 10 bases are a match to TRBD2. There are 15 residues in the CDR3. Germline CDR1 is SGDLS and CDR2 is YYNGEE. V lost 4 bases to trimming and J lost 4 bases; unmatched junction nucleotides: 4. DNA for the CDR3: TGTGCCAGCAGCCGGACTAGCGGCACCACCGGGGAGCTGTTTTTT. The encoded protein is CASSRTSGTTGELFF.

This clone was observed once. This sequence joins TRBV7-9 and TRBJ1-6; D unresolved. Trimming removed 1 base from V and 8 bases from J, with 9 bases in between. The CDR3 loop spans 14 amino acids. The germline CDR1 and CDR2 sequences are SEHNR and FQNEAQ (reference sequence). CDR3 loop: CASSLVEDYSPLHF. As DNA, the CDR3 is TGTGCCAGCAGCTTAGTCGAGGATTATTCACCCCTCCACTTT.

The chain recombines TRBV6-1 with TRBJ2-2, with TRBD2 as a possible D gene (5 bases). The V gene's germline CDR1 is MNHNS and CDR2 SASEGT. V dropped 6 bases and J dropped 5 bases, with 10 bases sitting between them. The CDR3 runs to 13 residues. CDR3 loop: CASSPGLTGELFF. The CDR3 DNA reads TGTGCCAGCAGCCCTGGACTGACCGGGGAGCTGTTTTTT.

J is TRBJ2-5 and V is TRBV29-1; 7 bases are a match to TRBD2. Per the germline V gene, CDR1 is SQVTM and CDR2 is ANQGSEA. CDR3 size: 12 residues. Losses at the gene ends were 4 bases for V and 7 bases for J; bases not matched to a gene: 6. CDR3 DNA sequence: TGCAGCGTTGGGGAGGGAGACGGGACCCAGTACTTC. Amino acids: CSVGEGDGTQYF.

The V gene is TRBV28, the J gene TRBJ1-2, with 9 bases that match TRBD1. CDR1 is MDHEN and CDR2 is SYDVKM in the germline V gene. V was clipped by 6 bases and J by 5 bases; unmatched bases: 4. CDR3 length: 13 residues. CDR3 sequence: CASRTGGIYGYTF. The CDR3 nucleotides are TGTGCCAGCAGGACAGGGGGTATTTATGGCTACACCTTC.

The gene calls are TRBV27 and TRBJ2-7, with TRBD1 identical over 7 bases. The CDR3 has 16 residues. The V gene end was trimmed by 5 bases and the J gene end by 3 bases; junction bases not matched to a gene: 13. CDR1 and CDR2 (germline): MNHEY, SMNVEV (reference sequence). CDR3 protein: CASSARIRQGNYEQYF. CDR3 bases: TGTGCCAGCAGTGCCAGGATAAGACAGGGAAACTACGAGCAGTACTTC.

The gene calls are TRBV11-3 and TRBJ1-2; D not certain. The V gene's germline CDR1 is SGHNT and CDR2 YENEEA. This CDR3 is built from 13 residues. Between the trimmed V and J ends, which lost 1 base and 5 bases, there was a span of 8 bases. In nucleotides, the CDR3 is TGTGCCAGCAGCTTAGTGCCAGATTATGGCTACACCTTC. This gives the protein CASSLVPDYGYTF.

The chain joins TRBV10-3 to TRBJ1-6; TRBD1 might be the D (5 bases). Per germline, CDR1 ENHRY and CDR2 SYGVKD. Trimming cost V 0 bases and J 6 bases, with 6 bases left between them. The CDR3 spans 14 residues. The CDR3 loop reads CAISESQGNSPLHF. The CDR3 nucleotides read TGTGCCATCAGTGAGTCCCAGGGTAATTCACCCCTCCACTTT.

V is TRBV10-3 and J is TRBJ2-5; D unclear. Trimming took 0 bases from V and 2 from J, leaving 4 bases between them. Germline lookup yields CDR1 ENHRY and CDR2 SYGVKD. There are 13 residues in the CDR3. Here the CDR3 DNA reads TGTGCCATCAGTGAGTCGAGGCAAGAGACCCAGTACTTC. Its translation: CAISESRQETQYF.

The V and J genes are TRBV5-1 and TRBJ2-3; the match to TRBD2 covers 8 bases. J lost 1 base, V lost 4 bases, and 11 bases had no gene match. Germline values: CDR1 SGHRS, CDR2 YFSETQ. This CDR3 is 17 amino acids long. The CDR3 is CASSVGVIAGRTDTQYF. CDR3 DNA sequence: TGCGCCAGCAGCGTGGGTGTAATAGCGGGACGCACAGATACGCAGTATTTT.

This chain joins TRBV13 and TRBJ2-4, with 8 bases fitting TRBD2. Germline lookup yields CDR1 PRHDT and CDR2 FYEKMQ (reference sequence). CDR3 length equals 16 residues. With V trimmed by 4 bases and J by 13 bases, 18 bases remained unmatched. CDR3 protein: CASSSLGGLVLSGQYF. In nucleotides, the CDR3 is TGTGCCAGCAGCTCCCTGGGGGGACTAGTCTTGTCGGGCCAGTACTTC.

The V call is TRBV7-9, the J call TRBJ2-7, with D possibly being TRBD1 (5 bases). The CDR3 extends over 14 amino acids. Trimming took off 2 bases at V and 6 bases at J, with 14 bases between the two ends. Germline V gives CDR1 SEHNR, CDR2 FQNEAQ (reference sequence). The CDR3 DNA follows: TGTGCCAGCAGCTTATTGGCAGGGCCCCCCGAGCAGTACTTC. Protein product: CASSLLAGPPEQYF. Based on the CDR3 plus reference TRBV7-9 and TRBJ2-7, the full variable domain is DTGVSQNPRHKITKRGQNVTFRCDPISEHNRLYWYRQTLGQGPEFLTYFQNEAQLEKSRLLSDRFSAERPKGSFSTLEIQRTEQGDSAMYLCASSLLAGPPEQYFGPGTRLTVT.

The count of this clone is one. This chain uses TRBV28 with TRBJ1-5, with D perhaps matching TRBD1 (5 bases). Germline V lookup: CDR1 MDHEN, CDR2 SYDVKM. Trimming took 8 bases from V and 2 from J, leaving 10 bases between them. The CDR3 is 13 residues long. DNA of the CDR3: TGTGCCAGCCGGGCAGGGCGCAATCAGCCCCAGCATTTT. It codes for CASRAGRNQPQHF.

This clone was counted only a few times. The CDR3 sequence is CASSWGQVPYEQYF. The DNA of the CDR3 is TGTGCCAGCTCTTGGGGACAGGTTCCCTACGAGCAGTACTTC. The rearrangement links TRBV6-5 to TRBJ2-7; 8 positions agree with TRBD1. Germline V gene data show CDR1 as MNHEY and CDR2 as SVGAGI. This CDR3 is built from 14 residues. V lost 8 bases, J lost 2 bases, and 8 bases stayed unmatched.

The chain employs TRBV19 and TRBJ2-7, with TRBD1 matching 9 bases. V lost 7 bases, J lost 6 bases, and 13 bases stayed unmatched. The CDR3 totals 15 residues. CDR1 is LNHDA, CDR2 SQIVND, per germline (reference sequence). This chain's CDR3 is CASTASGTGKGEQYF. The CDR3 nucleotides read TGTGCCAGTACGGCCTCCGGGACAGGGAAGGGCGAGCAGTACTTC. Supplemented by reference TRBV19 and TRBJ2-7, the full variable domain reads DGGITQSPKYLFRKEGQNVTLSCEQNLNHDAMYWYRQDPGQGLRLIYYSQIVNDFQKGDIAEGYSVSREKKESFPLTVTSAQKNPTAFYLCASTASGTGKGEQYFGPGTRLTVT.

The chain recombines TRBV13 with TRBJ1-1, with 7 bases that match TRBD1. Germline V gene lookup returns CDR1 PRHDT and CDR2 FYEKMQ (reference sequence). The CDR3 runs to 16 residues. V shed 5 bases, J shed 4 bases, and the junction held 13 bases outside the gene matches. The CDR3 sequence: CASSTTGANMATEAFF. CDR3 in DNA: TGTGCCAGCAGCACAACAGGGGCCAACATGGCCACTGAAGCTTTCTTT.

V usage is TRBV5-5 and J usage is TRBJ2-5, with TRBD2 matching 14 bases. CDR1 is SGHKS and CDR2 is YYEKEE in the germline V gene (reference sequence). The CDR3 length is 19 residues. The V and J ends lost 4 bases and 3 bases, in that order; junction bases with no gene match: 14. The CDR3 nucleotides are TGTGCCAGCAGCCCGGGACTAGCGGGAGCCAGACTATTGGAAGAGACCCAGTACTTC. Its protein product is CASSPGLAGARLLEETQYF.